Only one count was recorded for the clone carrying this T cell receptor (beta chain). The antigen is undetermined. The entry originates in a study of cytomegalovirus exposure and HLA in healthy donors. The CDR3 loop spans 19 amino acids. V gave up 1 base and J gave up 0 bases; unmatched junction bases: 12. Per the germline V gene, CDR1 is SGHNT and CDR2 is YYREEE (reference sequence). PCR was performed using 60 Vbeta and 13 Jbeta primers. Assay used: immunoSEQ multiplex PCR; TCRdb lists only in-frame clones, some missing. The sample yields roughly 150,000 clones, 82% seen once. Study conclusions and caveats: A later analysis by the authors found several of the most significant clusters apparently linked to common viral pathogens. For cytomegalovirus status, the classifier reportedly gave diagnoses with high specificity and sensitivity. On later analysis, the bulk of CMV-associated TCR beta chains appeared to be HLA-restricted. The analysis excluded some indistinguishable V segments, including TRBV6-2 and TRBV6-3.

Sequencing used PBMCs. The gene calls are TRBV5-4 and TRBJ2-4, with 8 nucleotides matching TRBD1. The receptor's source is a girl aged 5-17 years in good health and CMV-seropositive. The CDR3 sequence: CASSLSGGQAGIAKNIQYF. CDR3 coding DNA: TGTGCCAGCAGCTTGTCAGGGGGCCAGGCAGGGATAGCCAAAAACATTCAGTACTTC.